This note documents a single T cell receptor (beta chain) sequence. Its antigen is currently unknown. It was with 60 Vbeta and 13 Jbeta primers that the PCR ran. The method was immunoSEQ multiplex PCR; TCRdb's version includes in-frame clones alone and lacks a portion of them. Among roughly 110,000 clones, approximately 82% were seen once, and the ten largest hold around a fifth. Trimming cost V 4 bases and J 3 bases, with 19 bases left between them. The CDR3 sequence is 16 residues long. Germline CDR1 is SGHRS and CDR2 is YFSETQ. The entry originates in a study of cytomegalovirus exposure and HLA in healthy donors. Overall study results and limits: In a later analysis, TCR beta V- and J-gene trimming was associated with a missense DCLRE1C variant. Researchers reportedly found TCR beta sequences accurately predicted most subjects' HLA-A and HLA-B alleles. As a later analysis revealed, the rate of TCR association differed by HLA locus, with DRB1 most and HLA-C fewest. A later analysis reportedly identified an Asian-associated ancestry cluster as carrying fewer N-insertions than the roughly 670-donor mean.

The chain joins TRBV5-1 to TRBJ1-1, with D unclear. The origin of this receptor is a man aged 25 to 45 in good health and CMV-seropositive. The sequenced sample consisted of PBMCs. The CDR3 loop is CASSLRGSATYTEAFF. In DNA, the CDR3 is TGCGCCAGCAGCCTGCGCGGGAGCGCCACGTACACTGAAGCTTTCTTT. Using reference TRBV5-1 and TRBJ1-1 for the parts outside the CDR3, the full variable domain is KAGVTQTPRYLIKTRGQQVTLSCSPISGHRSVSWYQQTPGQGLQFLFEYFSETQRNKGNFPGRFSGRQFSNSRSEMNVSTLELGDSALYLCASSLRGSATYTEAFFGQGTRLTVV.